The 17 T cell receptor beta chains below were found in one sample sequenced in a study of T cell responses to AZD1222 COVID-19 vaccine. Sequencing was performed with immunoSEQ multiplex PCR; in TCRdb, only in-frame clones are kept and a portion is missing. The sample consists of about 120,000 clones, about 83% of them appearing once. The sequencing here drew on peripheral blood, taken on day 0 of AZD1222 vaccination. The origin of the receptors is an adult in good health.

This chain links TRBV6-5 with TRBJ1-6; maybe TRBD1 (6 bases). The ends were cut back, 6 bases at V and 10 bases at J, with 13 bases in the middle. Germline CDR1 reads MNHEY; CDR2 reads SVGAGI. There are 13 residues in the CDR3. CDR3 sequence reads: CASRPDSRSPLHF. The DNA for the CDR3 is TGTGCCAGCAGACCGGACAGCAGGTCACCCCTCCACTTT.

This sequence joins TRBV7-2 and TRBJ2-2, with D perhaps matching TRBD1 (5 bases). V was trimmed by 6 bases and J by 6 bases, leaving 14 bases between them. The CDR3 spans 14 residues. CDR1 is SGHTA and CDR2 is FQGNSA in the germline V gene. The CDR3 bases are TGTGCCAGCAGACATGGACAAATGTCCGGGGAGCTGTTTTTT. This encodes CASRHGQMSGELFF.

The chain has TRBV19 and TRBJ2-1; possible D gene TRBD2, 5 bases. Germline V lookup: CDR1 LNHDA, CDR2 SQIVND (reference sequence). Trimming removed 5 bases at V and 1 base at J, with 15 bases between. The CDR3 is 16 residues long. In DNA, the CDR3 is TGTGCCAGTAGTTCCCTGGGGTCGGGGTCCTACAATGAGCAGTTCTTC. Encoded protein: CASSSLGSGSYNEQFF. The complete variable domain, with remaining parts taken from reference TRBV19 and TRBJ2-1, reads DGGITQSPKYLFRKEGQNVTLSCEQNLNHDAMYWYRQDPGQGLRLIYYSQIVNDFQKGDIAEGYSVSREKKESFPLTVTSAQKNPTAFYLCASSSLGSGSYNEQFFGPGTRLTVL.

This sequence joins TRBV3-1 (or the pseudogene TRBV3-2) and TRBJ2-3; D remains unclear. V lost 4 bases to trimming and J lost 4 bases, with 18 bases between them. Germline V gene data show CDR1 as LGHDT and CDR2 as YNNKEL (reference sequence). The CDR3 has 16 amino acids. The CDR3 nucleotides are TGTGCCAGCAGCCTTTGGAGCTACGGTCGCCCAGATACGCAGTATTTT. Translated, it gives CASSLWSYGRPDTQYF.

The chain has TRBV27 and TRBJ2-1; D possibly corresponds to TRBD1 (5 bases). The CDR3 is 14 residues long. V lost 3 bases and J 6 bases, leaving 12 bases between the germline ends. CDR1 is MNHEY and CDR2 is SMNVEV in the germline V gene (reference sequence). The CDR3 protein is CASSFRTTINEQFF. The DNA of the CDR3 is TGTGCCAGCAGTTTTAGGACAACGATCAATGAGCAGTTCTTC.

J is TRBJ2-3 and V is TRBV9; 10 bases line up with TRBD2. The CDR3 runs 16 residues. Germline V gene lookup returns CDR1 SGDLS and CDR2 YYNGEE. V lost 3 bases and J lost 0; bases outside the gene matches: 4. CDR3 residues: CASSAPGLASTDTQYF. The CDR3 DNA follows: TGTGCCAGCAGCGCCCCGGGACTAGCGAGCACAGATACGCAGTATTTT.

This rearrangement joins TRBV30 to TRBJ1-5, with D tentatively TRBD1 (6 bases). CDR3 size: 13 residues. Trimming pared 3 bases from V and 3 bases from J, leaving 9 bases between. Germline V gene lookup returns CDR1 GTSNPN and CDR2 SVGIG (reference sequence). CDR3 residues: CAWSSGANQPQHF. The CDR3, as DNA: TGTGCCTGGAGCTCAGGGGCCAATCAGCCCCAGCATTTT.

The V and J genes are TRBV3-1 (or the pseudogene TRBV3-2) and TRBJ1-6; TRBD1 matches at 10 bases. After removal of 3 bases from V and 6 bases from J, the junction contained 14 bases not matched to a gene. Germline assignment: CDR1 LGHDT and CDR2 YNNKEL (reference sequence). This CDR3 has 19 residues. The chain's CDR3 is CASSHPHSRTGGFNSPLHF. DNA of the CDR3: TGTGCCAGCAGCCACCCCCATTCAAGGACAGGGGGTTTTAATTCACCCCTCCACTTT.

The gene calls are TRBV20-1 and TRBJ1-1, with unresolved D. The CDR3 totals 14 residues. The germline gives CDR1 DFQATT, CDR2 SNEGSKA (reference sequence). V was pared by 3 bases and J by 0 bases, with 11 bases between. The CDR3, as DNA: TGCAGTGCTAGTTTCGAATACATGAACACTGAAGCTTTCTTT. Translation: CSASFEYMNTEAFF.

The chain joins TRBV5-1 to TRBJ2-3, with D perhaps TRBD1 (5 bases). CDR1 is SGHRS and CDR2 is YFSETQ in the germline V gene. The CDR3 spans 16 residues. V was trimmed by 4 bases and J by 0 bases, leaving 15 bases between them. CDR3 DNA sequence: TGCGCCAGCAGCGCCGGCGGCAGGGAAAGCACAGATACGCAGTATTTT. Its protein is CASSAGGRESTDTQYF.

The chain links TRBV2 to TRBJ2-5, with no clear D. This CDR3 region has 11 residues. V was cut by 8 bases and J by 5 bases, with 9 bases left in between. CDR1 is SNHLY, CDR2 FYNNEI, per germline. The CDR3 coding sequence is TGTGCCAGCTTATACTCGGAGACCCAGTACTTC. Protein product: CASLYSETQYF.

CDR3 in DNA: TGTGCCAGCAGCGTTGATACGGGGGTCTCCTACAATGAGCAGTTCTTC. This gives the protein CASSVDTGVSYNEQFF. The V call is TRBV9, the J call TRBJ2-1; perhaps TRBD2 as D (6 bases). Deletions cut 2 bases from V and 0 bases from J, with 12 bases between. The CDR3 sequence is 16 residues long. Germline loops: CDR1 SGDLS, CDR2 YYNGEE.

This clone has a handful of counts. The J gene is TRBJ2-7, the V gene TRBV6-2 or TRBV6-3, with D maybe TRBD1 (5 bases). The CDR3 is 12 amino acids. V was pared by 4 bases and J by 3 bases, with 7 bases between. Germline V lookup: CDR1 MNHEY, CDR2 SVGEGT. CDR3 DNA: TGTGCCAGCAGTTCAGGGTTCTACGAGCAGTACTTC. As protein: CASSSGFYEQYF.

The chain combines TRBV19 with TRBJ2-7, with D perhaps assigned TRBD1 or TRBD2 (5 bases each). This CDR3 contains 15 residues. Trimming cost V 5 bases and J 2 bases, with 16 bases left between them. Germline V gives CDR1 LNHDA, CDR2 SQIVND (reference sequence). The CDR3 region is CASSVPGRTTYEQYF. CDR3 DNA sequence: TGTGCCAGTAGTGTACCGGGACGGACAACCTACGAGCAGTACTTC.

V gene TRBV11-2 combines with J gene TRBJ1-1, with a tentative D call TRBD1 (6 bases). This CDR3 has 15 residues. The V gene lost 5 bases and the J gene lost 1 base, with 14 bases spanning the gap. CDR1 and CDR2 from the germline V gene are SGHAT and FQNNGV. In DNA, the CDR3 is TGTGCCAGCAGCCCCCGAAACAGGGAGAACACTGAAGCTTTCTTT. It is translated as CASSPRNRENTEAFF.

The CDR3 bases are TGTGCCACCAGTGTTCCAGGGGACTATGGCTACACCTTC. It codes for CATSVPGDYGYTF. The chain uses TRBV24-1 and TRBJ1-2, with D tentatively TRBD1 (6 bases). The V end was cut by 5 bases, the J end by 3 bases, with 9 bases between. The V gene's germline CDR1 is KGHDR and CDR2 SFDVKD. This CDR3 has 13 residues.

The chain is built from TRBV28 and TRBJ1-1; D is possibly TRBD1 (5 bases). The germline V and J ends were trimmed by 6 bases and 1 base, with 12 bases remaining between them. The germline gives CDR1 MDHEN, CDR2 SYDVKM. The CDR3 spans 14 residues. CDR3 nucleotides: TGTGCCAGCAGCTTAATAGGGGCGAACACTGAAGCTTTCTTT. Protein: CASSLIGANTEAFF.